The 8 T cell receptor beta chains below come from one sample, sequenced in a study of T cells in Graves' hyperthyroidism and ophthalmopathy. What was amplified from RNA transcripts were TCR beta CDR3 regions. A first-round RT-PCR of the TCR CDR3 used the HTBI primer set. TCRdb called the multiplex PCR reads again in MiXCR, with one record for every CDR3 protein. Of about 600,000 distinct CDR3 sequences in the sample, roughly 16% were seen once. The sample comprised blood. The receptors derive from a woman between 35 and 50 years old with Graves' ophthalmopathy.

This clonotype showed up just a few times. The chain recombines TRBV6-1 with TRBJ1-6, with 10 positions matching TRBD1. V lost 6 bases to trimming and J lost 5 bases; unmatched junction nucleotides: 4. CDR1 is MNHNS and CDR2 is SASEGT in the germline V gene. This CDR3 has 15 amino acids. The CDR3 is CASSYGTGDNSPLHF. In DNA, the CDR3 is TGTGCCAGCAGCTACGGGACAGGGGATAATTCACCCCTCCACTTT.

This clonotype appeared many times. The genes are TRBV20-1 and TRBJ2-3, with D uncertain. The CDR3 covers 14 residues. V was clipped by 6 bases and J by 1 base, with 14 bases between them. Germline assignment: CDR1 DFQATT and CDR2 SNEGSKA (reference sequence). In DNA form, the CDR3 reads TGCAGTGCCATCATGGCTAGTCGCACAGATACGCAGTATTTT. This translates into CSAIMASRTDTQYF.

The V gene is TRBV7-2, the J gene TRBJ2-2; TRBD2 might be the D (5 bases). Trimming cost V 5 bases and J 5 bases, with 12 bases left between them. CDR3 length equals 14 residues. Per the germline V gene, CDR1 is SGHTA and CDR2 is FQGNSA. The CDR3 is CASSPSRETGELFF. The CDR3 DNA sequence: TGTGCCAGCAGCCCGTCCCGGGAAACCGGGGAGCTGTTTTTT.

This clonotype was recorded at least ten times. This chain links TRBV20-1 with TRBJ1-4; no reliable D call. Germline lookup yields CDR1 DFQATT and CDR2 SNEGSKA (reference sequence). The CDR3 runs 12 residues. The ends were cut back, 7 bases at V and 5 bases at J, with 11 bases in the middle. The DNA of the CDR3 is TGCAGTGTTCACACAAGCAATGAAAAACTGTTTTTT. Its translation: CSVHTSNEKLFF.

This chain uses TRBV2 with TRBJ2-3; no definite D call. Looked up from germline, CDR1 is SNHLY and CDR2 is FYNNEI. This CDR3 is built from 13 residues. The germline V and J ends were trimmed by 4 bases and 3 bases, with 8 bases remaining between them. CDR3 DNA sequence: TGTGCCAGCAGTGTTTCCAGAACAGATACGCAGTATTTT. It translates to CASSVSRTDTQYF.

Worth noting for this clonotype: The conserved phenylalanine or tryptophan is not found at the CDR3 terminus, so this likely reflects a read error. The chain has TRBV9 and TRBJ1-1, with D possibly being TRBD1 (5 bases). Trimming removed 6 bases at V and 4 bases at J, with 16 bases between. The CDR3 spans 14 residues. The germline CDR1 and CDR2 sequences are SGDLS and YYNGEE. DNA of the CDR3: TGTGCCAGCACCCACCCCTTCGGGGCCACTGAAGCTTTCCTT. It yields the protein CASTHPFGATEAFL.

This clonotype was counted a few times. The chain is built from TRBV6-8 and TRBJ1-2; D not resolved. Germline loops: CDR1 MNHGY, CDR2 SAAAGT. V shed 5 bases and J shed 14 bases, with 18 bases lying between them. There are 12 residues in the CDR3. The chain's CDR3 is CASSDPKREGTF. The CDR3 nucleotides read TGTGCCAGCAGTGACCCGAAGAGGGAGGGTACCTTC.

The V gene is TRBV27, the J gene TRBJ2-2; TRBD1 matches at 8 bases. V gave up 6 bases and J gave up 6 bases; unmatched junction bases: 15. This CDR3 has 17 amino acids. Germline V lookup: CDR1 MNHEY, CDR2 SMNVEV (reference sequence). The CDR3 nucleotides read TGTGCCAGCAGGGGCTTATCGGACAGGGCCAAGGCCGGGGAGCTGTTTTTT. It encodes CASRGLSDRAKAGELFF.